Listed below are T cell receptor beta chains from one sample, sequenced in a study of shared clonotypes between healthy human individuals. Here immunoSEQ multiplex PCR was the method, and the copy in TCRdb shows in-frame clones only, minus some. The sample includes some 1.5 million clones, approximately 98% of them seen just once. Sequenced input: naive CD4+ T cells sorted from blood. These receptors came from a man aged 30-40 years in good health. Each CDR3 is given with its conserved first and last residue. Each record gives: clone size, J gene, D gene, V gene, CDR3 protein, CDR3 DNA. D genes are given only for firm matches. The size entry is marked missing in some rows and otherwise reads once, few, many or a size class.

clone_size: once
j_call: TRBJ2-7
d_call: TRBD2
v_call: TRBV25-1
cdr3_aa: CASSALAGGREQYF
cdr3_nt: TGTGCCAGCAGTGCACTAGCGGGAGGACGGGAGCAGTACTTC

clone_size: -
j_call: TRBJ2-7
d_call: TRBD1
v_call: TRBV18
cdr3_aa: CASSLDRGAYEQYF
cdr3_nt: TGTGCCAGCTCACTTGACAGGGGCGCCTACGAGCAGTACTTC

clone_size: -
j_call: TRBJ1-3
d_call: -
v_call: TRBV7-2
cdr3_aa: CASSLDRVRGPSGNTIYF
cdr3_nt: TGTGCCAGCAGCTTAGACCGGGTCAGGGGCCCCTCTGGAAACACCATATATTTT

clone_size: -
j_call: TRBJ1-1
d_call: -
v_call: TRBV11-3
cdr3_aa: CASSTRSYTEAFF
cdr3_nt: TGTGCCAGCAGCACCCGATCTTACACTGAAGCTTTCTTT

clone_size: -
j_call: TRBJ2-3
d_call: -
v_call: TRBV29-1
cdr3_aa: CSVEVDSTDTQYF
cdr3_nt: TGCAGCGTTGAAGTTGACAGCACAGATACGCAGTATTTT

clone_size: -
j_call: TRBJ2-7
d_call: TRBD2
v_call: TRBV7-8
cdr3_aa: CASSPRLAGITYEQYF
cdr3_nt: TGTGCCAGCAGCCCCAGACTAGCGGGAATAACCTACGAGCAGTACTTC

clone_size: -
j_call: TRBJ2-5
d_call: -
v_call: TRBV18
cdr3_aa: CASSPQETQYF
cdr3_nt: TGTGCCAGCTCACCTCAAGAGACCCAGTACTTC

clone_size: -
j_call: TRBJ2-5
d_call: TRBD2
v_call: TRBV5-6
cdr3_aa: CASSPGWAREGRETQYF
cdr3_nt: TGTGCCAGCAGCCCGGGTTGGGCGCGGGAGGGCCGCGAGACCCAGTACTTC

clone_size: -
j_call: TRBJ2-3
d_call: -
v_call: TRBV4-3
cdr3_aa: CASSQDTADTQYF
cdr3_nt: TGCGCCAGCAGCCAAGATACCGCAGATACGCAGTATTTT

clone_size: -
j_call: TRBJ2-2
d_call: TRBD1
v_call: TRBV29-1
cdr3_aa: CSVVTGNSGTGELFF
cdr3_nt: TGCAGCGTCGTGACAGGGAATTCTGGGACCGGGGAGCTGTTTTTT

clone_size: -
j_call: TRBJ2-3
d_call: -
v_call: TRBV11-2
cdr3_aa: CASSGRNTDTQYF
cdr3_nt: TGTGCCAGCAGCGGCCGAAACACAGATACGCAGTATTTT

clone_size: -
j_call: TRBJ1-2
d_call: -
v_call: TRBV5-1
cdr3_aa: CASSLQGRDGYTF
cdr3_nt: TGCGCCAGCAGCTTACAGGGACGCGATGGCTACACCTTC

clone_size: once
j_call: TRBJ2-2
d_call: -
v_call: TRBV9
cdr3_aa: CASSVGGTGELFF
cdr3_nt: TGTGCCAGCAGCGTAGGCGGGACCGGGGAGCTGTTTTTT

clone_size: -
j_call: TRBJ1-4
d_call: TRBD1
v_call: TRBV5-4
cdr3_aa: CASSPARGGAGEKLFF
cdr3_nt: TGTGCCAGCAGCCCGGCTCGAGGGGGCGCGGGTGAAAAACTGTTTTTT

clone_size: -
j_call: TRBJ2-7
d_call: -
v_call: TRBV25-1
cdr3_aa: CASSEGLGYEQYF
cdr3_nt: TGTGCCAGCAGTGAAGGCTTGGGCTACGAGCAGTACTTC

clone_size: -
j_call: TRBJ1-4
d_call: -
v_call: TRBV5-6
cdr3_aa: CASSLAGRPINEKLFF
cdr3_nt: TGTGCCAGCAGCTTGGCTGGGCGGCCAATTAATGAAAAACTGTTTTTT

clone_size: -
j_call: TRBJ2-7
d_call: -
v_call: TRBV21-1
cdr3_aa: CASSKADRRCSYEQYF
cdr3_nt: TGTGCCAGCAGCAAAGCCGACAGACGTTGCTCCTACGAGCAGTACTTC

clone_size: -
j_call: TRBJ2-5
d_call: -
v_call: TRBV18
cdr3_aa: CASSPDWSGEETQYF
cdr3_nt: TGTGCCAGCTCACCGGATTGGTCGGGAGAAGAGACCCAGTACTTC

clone_size: -
j_call: TRBJ2-7
d_call: -
v_call: TRBV19
cdr3_aa: CASSGGSEQYF
cdr3_nt: TGTGCCAGTAGTGGGGGGTCCGAGCAGTACTTC

clone_size: -
j_call: TRBJ2-7
d_call: -
v_call: TRBV6-5
cdr3_aa: CASSYQVDRIYEQYF
cdr3_nt: TGTGCCAGCAGTTACCAGGTTGACAGAATCTACGAGCAGTACTTC

clone_size: -
j_call: TRBJ1-1
d_call: -
v_call: TRBV11-2
cdr3_aa: CASSLDPPPVTRAFF
cdr3_nt: TGTGCCAGCAGCTTAGATCCACCCCCGGTAACAAGAGCTTTCTTT

clone_size: -
j_call: TRBJ2-7
d_call: -
v_call: TRBV6-1
cdr3_aa: CASTLDRSYEQYF
cdr3_nt: TGTGCCAGCACTTTAGACCGAAGCTACGAGCAGTACTTC

clone_size: -
j_call: TRBJ1-2
d_call: TRBD1
v_call: TRBV18
cdr3_aa: CASSPVTGGAGDYGYTF
cdr3_nt: TGTGCCAGCTCACCAGTGACAGGGGGCGCTGGGGACTATGGCTACACCTTC

clone_size: -
j_call: TRBJ2-7
d_call: -
v_call: TRBV7-8
cdr3_aa: CASSLGFSTDYTSYEQYF
cdr3_nt: TGTGCCAGCAGCTTAGGGTTCTCAACAGACTACACTTCCTACGAGCAGTACTTC

clone_size: -
j_call: TRBJ2-1
d_call: -
v_call: TRBV10-3
cdr3_aa: CAISSGTQNYNEQFF
cdr3_nt: TGTGCCATCAGTTCCGGGACTCAGAATTACAATGAGCAGTTCTTC

clone_size: -
j_call: TRBJ1-5
d_call: -
v_call: TRBV28
cdr3_aa: CASSLHVLGGNQPQHF
cdr3_nt: TGTGCCAGCAGTTTACACGTCCTAGGGGGCAATCAGCCCCAGCATTTT

clone_size: -
j_call: TRBJ1-4
d_call: -
v_call: TRBV2
cdr3_aa: CASSQRPIEGTNEKLFF
cdr3_nt: TGTGCCAGCAGTCAACGACCCATCGAAGGAACTAATGAAAAACTGTTTTTT

clone_size: -
j_call: TRBJ2-7
d_call: -
v_call: TRBV19
cdr3_aa: CASSIVAGYEQYF
cdr3_nt: TGTGCCAGTAGTATAGTGGCGGGCTACGAGCAGTACTTC

clone_size: -
j_call: TRBJ2-3
d_call: -
v_call: TRBV7-9
cdr3_aa: CASSLSSRSGDTQYF
cdr3_nt: TGTGCCAGCAGCTTATCTTCGAGGTCCGGGGATACGCAGTATTTT

clone_size: -
j_call: TRBJ2-1
d_call: -
v_call: TRBV7-8
cdr3_aa: CASSLGLYNEQFF
cdr3_nt: TGTGCCAGCAGCCTTGGACTTTACAATGAGCAGTTCTTC

clone_size: -
j_call: TRBJ2-7
d_call: -
v_call: TRBV7-9
cdr3_aa: CASSHPGRSYEQYF
cdr3_nt: TGTGCCAGCAGCCACCCGGGACGGTCCTACGAGCAGTACTTC

clone_size: -
j_call: TRBJ2-1
d_call: TRBD2
v_call: TRBV27
cdr3_aa: CASSRGRASYNEQFF
cdr3_nt: TGTGCCAGCAGCCGGGGGAGGGCCTCCTACAATGAGCAGTTCTTC

clone_size: -
j_call: TRBJ2-1
d_call: -
v_call: TRBV21-1
cdr3_aa: CASKGGRLAMYRSEQFF
cdr3_nt: TGTGCCAGCAAAGGGGGCCGACTAGCGATGTATCGTAGTGAGCAGTTCTTC

clone_size: -
j_call: TRBJ2-5
d_call: -
v_call: TRBV27
cdr3_aa: CASSLYFPSVVETQYF
cdr3_nt: TGTGCCAGCAGTTTATATTTCCCCTCGGTTGTCGAGACCCAGTACTTC

clone_size: -
j_call: TRBJ1-5
d_call: -
v_call: TRBV10-2
cdr3_aa: CGKGGAGNQPQHF
cdr3_nt: TGCGGAAAGGGGGGCGCGGGCAATCAGCCCCAGCATTTT

clone_size: -
j_call: TRBJ1-4
d_call: -
v_call: TRBV27
cdr3_aa: CASSSAWGANEKLFF
cdr3_nt: TGTGCCAGCAGTTCCGCCTGGGGGGCTAATGAAAAACTGTTTTTT

clone_size: -
j_call: TRBJ2-3
d_call: -
v_call: TRBV27
cdr3_aa: CASSHRTDTQYF
cdr3_nt: TGTGCCAGCAGTCATCGCACAGATACGCAGTATTTT

clone_size: -
j_call: TRBJ1-1
d_call: -
v_call: TRBV20-1
cdr3_aa: CSAGGIPEAFF
cdr3_nt: TGCAGTGCTGGGGGTATTCCTGAAGCTTTCTTT

clone_size: -
j_call: TRBJ2-7
d_call: -
v_call: TRBV28
cdr3_aa: CASSPTIGRTYEQYF
cdr3_nt: TGTGCCAGCAGTCCGACCATTGGACGGACCTACGAGCAGTACTTC

clone_size: -
j_call: TRBJ2-1
d_call: TRBD2
v_call: TRBV5-1
cdr3_aa: CASSPGTTVLNEQFF
cdr3_nt: TGCGCCAGCAGCCCCGGGACTACAGTCTTGAATGAGCAGTTCTTC

clone_size: once
j_call: TRBJ2-1
d_call: -
v_call: TRBV7-9
cdr3_aa: CASSLGAGGHGSPYNEQFF
cdr3_nt: TGTGCCAGCAGCTTAGGGGCAGGGGGGCACGGGTCGCCCTACAATGAGCAGTTCTTC

clone_size: -
j_call: TRBJ2-5
d_call: TRBD1
v_call: TRBV18
cdr3_aa: CASSRGTGGSDQETQYF
cdr3_nt: TGTGCCAGCTCACGAGGGACAGGGGGCTCGGACCAAGAGACCCAGTACTTC

clone_size: -
j_call: TRBJ2-2
d_call: -
v_call: TRBV7-9
cdr3_aa: CASSLVTAPGELFF
cdr3_nt: TGTGCCAGCAGCTTAGTCACGGCGCCCGGGGAGCTGTTTTTT

clone_size: -
j_call: TRBJ2-3
d_call: -
v_call: TRBV28
cdr3_aa: CASSYLGPDTQYF
cdr3_nt: TGTGCCAGCAGTTACCTAGGACCAGATACGCAGTATTTT

clone_size: -
j_call: TRBJ1-1
d_call: -
v_call: TRBV5-5
cdr3_aa: CASSLETGNTEAFF
cdr3_nt: TGTGCCAGCAGCTTGGAGACAGGAAACACTGAAGCTTTCTTT

clone_size: -
j_call: TRBJ1-2
d_call: TRBD1
v_call: TRBV28
cdr3_aa: CASRGRTGPNYGYTF
cdr3_nt: TGTGCCAGCAGGGGCCGGACAGGCCCTAACTATGGCTACACCTTC

clone_size: -
j_call: TRBJ2-4
d_call: TRBD2
v_call: TRBV5-4
cdr3_aa: CASSLSGSGAKNIQYF
cdr3_nt: TGTGCCAGCAGCTTGAGCGGGAGTGGTGCCAAAAACATTCAGTACTTC

clone_size: -
j_call: TRBJ2-7
d_call: TRBD1
v_call: TRBV7-6
cdr3_aa: CASQRDSSYEQYF
cdr3_nt: TGTGCCAGCCAACGGGACAGTTCCTACGAGCAGTACTTC

clone_size: once
j_call: TRBJ2-7
d_call: -
v_call: TRBV9
cdr3_aa: CASSVASGGEQYF
cdr3_nt: TGTGCCAGCAGCGTAGCAAGTGGGGGCGAGCAGTACTTC